This T cell receptor beta chain was captured in a study of Ad26.COV2.S vaccination and SARS-CoV-2 variants. Study-wide results and caveats: Participants given vaccine showed non-spike TCR breadth similar to that of placebo recipients. Substantial breadth in spike-specific CD8+ and CD4+ T cell responses was reportedly seen after vaccination.

About this clone: Antigen specificity is unknown.

V shed 3 bases and J shed 0 bases, with 6 bases lying between them. Germline values: CDR1 MNHEY, CDR2 SMNVEV (reference sequence). This CDR3 comprises 14 residues. The protocol was immunoSEQ multiplex PCR, while the TCRdb copy is restricted to in-frame clones and leaves out a portion. The table includes approximately 400,000 clones, 92% detected once. This clonotype was sampled from a human donor who had recovered from COVID-19. Here the sequenced sample was peripheral blood, taken after recovery from COVID-19. This chain connects TRBV27 to TRBJ1-5; the D is unclear. As DNA, the CDR3 is TGTGCCAGCAGTTTCGGTTATAGCAATCAGCCCCAGCATTTT. Its protein is CASSFGYSNQPQHF.